A single count supports the clone carrying this T cell receptor (beta chain). Its antigen is unknown. The sample comes from a study of shared clonotypes between healthy human individuals. Study observations and caveats: Naive CD4 clonotypes were shared across several donors at roughly 5.3%. Incompleteness in sorted-subset sequencing, despite large depth, was shown by rarefaction.

Original processing methods: Junction-only sequences without quality scores came from ImmunoSEQ, so filtering differed. Produced via immunoSEQ multiplex PCR; TCRdb's table is partial and in-frame only. V, J and clone size reflect that table, while D and trimming were determined from the DNA. The data show some 1.1 million clones, approximately 75% seen once. Between the trimmed V and J ends, which lost 2 bases and 4 bases, there was a span of 17 bases. The germline V gene encodes CDR1 MNHNY and CDR2 SVGAGI (reference sequence). This CDR3 spans 16 amino acids. This receptor was identified in a man aged 18 to 29 in good health. Some clones in this sample may be carry-over from other donors' samples. This sequence joins TRBV6-6 and TRBJ1-2, with D unresolved. The material sequenced was memory CD4+ T cells from PBMCs. Subset: CD45RA-negative fraction. CDR3 DNA: TGTGCCAGCAGTTACCACCTGGGGAAAGGGTCCTATGGCTACACCTTC. This gives the protein CASSYHLGKGSYGYTF.